This T cell receptor (beta chain) derives from a study of T cells in Graves' hyperthyroidism and ophthalmopathy. Findings and caveats of the study: Blood also contained most expanded thyroid clonotypes above 0.001.

RNA transcripts gave rise to amplified TCR beta CDR3 regions. Carried out on the TCR CDR3, a first-round RT-PCR used the HTBI primer set. Using its own MiXCR run on the multiplex PCR reads, TCRdb lists one record per CDR3 protein. The sample records about 350,000 distinct CDR3 sequences, roughly 13% being singletons. Disease duration was under 3 months in the ophthalmopathy patients, who also had a Clinical Activity Score of at least 3 and a NOSPECS grade of at least 4. Isolation of PBMCs was performed on around 9.4 ml fresh peripheral blood. This clonotype was detected ten times or more. What it binds is not known. This receptor was taken from a woman in her thirties or forties with Graves' ophthalmopathy. Sequenced input: blood.

CDR3 sequence: CASSYSSSRDSAFF. DNA of the CDR3: TGTGCCAGCAGTTACTCATCGAGTAGGGATTCAGCTTTCTTT. The V and J genes are TRBV6-5 and TRBJ1-1; D call uncertain. The V and J ends lost 0 bases and 10 bases respectively, with 15 bases between them. This CDR3 spans 14 amino acids. Germline V gene lookup returns CDR1 MNHEY and CDR2 SVGAGI.